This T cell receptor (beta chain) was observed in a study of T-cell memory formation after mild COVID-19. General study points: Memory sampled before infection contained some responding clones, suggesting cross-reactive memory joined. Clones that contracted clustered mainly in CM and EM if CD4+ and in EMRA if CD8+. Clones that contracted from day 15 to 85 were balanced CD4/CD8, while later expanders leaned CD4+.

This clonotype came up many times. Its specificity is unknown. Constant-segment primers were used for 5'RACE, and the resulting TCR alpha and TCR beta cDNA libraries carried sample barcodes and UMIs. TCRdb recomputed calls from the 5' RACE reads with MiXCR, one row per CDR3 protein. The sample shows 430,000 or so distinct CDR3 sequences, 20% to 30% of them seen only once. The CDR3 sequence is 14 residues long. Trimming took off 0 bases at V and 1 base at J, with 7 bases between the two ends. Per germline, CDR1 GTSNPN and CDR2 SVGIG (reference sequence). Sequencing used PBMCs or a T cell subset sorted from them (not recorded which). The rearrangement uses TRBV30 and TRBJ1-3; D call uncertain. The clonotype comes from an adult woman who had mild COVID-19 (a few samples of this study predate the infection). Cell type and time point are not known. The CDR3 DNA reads TGTGCCTGGAGTGTAAAGGGATCTGGAAACACCATATATTTT. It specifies CAWSVKGSGNTIYF.